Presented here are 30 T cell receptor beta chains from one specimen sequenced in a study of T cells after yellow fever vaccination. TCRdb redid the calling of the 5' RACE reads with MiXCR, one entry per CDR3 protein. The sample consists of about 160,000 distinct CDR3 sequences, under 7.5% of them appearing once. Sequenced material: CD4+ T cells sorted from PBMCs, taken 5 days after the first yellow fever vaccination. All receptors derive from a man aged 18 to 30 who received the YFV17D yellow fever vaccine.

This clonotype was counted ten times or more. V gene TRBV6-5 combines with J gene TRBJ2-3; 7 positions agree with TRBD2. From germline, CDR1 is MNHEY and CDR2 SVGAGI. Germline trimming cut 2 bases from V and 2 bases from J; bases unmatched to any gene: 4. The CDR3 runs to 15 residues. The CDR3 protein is CASSYRGGITDTQYF. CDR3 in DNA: TGTGCCAGCAGTTACCGCGGGGGAATCACAGATACGCAGTATTTT.

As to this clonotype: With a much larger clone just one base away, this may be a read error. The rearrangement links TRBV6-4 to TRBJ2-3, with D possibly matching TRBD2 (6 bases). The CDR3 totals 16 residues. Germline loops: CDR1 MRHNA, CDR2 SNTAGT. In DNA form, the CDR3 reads TGTGTCAGCAGTGACAGTAGCCGGGGGAGCACAGATACGCAGTATTTT. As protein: CVSSDSSRGSTDTQYF.

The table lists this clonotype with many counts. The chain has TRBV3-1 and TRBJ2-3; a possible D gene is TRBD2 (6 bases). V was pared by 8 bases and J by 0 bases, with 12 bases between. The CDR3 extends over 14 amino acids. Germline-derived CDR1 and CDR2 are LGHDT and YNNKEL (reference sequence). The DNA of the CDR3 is TGTGCCAGCTCCCAGGGACTTAGCACAGATACGCAGTATTTT. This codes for CASSQGLSTDTQYF.

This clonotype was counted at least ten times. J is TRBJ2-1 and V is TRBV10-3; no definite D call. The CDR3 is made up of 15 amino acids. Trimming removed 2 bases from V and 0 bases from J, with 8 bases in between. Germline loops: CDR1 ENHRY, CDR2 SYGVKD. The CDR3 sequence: CAISEAPSSYNEQFF. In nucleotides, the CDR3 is TGTGCCATCAGTGAGGCTCCTAGCTCCTACAATGAGCAGTTCTTC.

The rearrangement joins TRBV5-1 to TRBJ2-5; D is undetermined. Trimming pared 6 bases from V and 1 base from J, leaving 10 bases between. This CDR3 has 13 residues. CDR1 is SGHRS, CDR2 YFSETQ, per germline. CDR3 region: CASIGSPQETQYF. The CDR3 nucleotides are TGCGCCAGCATCGGGTCGCCCCAAGAGACCCAGTACTTC.

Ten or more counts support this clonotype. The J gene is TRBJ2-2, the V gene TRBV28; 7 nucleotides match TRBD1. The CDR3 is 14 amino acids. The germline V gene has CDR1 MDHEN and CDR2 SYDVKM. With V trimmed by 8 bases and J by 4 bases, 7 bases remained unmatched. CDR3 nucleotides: TGTGCCAGCCATGAGGGGGCGGGCACCGGGGAGCTGTTTTTT. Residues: CASHEGAGTGELFF.

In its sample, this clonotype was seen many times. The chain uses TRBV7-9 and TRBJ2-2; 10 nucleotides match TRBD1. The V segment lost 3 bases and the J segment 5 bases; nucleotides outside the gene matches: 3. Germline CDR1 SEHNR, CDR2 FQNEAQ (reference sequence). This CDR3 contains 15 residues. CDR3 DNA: TGTGCCAGCAGCTTCGGGACAGGGGTTACCGGGGAGCTGTTTTTT. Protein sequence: CASSFGTGVTGELFF.

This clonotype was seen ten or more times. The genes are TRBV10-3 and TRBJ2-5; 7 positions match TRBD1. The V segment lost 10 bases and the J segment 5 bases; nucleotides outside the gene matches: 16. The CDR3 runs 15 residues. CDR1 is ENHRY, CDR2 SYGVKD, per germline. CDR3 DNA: TGTGCCACCCGGCGAAAGGGGGCTCAGGAGGAGACCCAGTACTTC. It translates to CATRRKGAQEETQYF.

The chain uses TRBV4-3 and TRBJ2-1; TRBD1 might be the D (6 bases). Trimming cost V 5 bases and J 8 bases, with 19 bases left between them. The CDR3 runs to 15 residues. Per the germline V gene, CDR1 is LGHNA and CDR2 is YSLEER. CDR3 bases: TGCGCCAGCAGCACACGGACAGTGGGAGACTATGAGCAGTTCTTC. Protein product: CASSTRTVGDYEQFF.

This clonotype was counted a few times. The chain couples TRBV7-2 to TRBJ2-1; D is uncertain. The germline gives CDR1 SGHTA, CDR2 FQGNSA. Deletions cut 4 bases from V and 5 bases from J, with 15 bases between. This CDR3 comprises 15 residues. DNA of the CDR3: TGTGCCAGCAGCTCGGTCTCCCCCTCGGACAATGAGCAGTTCTTC. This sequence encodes CASSSVSPSDNEQFF.

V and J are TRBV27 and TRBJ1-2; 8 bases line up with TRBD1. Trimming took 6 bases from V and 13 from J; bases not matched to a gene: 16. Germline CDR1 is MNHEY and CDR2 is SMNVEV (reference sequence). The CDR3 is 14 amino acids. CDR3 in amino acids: CASRATPGQGAITF. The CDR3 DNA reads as TGTGCCAGCAGAGCCACCCCCGGCCAGGGGGCCATCACCTTC.

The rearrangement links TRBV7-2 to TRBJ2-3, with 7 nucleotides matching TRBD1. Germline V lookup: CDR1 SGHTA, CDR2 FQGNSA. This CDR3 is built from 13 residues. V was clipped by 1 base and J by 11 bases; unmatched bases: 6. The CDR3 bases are TGTGCCAGCAGCTTAGAGTGGACAGGAATGCAGTATTTT. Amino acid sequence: CASSLEWTGMQYF.

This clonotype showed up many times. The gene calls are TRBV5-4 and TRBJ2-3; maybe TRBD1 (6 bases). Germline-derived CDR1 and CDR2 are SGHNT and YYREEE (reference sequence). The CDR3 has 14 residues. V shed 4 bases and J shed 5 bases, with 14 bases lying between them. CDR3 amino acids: CASSQTKGGDTQYF. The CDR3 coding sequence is TGTGCCAGCAGCCAAACCAAAGGGGGAGATACGCAGTATTTT.

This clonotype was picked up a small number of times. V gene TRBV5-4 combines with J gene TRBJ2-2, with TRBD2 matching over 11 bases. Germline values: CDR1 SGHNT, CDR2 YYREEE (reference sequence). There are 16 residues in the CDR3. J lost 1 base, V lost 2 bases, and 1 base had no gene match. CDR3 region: CASSFGLAGNTGELFF. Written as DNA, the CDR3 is TGTGCCAGCAGCTTTGGACTAGCGGGGAACACCGGGGAGCTGTTTTTT.

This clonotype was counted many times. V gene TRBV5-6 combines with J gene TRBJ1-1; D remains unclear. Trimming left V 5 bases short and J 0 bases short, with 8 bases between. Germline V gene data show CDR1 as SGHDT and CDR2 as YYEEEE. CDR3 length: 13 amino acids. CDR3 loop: CASSPQMNTEAFF. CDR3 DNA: TGTGCCAGCAGTCCACAGATGAACACTGAAGCTTTCTTT.

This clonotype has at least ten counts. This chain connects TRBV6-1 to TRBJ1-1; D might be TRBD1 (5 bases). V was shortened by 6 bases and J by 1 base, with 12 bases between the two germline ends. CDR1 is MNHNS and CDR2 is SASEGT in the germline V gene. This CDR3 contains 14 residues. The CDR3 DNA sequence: TGTGCCAGCAGCCCGAGACAGTCGAACACTGAAGCTTTCTTT. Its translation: CASSPRQSNTEAFF.

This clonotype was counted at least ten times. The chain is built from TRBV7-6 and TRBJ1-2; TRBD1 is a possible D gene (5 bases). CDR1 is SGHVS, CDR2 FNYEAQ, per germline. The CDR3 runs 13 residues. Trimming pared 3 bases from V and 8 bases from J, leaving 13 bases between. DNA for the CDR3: TGTGCCAGCAGCTTTTTTCAGGGTGACGGCTACACCTTC. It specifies CASSFFQGDGYTF.

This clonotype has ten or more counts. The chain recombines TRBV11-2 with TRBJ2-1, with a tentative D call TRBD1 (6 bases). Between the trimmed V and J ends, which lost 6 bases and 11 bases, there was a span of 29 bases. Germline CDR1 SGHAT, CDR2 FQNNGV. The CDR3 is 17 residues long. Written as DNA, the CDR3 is TGTGCCAGCAGTCTAACTCTGACTTTTGGGGGCCAAGGGAAGCAGTTCTTC. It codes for CASSLTLTFGGQGKQFF.

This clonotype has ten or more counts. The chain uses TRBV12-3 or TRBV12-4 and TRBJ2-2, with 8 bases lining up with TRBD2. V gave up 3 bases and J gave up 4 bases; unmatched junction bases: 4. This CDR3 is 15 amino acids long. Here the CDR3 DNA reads TGTGCCAGCAGTTTTTGGAGCGGGGGCACCGGGGAGCTGTTTTTT. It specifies CASSFWSGGTGELFF.

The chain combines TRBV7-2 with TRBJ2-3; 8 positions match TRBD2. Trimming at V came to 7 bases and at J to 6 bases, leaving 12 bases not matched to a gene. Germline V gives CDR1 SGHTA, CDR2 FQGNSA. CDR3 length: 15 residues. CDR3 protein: CASILRGGLPDTQYF. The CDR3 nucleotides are TGTGCCAGCATCCTTCGGGGGGGCCTTCCCGATACGCAGTATTTT.

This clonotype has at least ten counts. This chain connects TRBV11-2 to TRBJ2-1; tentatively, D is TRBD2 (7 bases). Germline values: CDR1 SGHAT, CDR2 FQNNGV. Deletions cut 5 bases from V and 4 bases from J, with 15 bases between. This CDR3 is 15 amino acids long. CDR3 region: CASSPGEGGYNEQFF. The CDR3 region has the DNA TGTGCCAGCAGCCCCGGTGAGGGGGGGTACAATGAGCAGTTCTTC.

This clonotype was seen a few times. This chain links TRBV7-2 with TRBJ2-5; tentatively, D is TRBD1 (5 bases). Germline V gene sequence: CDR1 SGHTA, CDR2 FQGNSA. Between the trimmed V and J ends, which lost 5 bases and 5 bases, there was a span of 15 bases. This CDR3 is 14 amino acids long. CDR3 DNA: TGTGCCAGCAGCCCACGACGGTCAGGGGAGACCCAGTACTTC. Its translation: CASSPRRSGETQYF.

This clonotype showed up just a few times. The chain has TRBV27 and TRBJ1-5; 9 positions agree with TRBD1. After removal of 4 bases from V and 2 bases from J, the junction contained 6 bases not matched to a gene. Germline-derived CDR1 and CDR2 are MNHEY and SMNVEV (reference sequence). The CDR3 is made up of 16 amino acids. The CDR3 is CASSSPGQGRNQPQHF. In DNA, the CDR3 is TGTGCCAGCAGTTCCCCGGGACAGGGTCGCAATCAGCCCCAGCATTTT.

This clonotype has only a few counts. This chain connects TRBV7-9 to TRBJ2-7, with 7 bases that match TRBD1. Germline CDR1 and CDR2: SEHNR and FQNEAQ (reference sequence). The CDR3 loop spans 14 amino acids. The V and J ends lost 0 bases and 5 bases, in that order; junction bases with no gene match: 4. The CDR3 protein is CASSLAGTADEQYF. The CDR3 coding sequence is TGTGCCAGCAGCTTAGCGGGGACAGCGGACGAGCAGTACTTC.

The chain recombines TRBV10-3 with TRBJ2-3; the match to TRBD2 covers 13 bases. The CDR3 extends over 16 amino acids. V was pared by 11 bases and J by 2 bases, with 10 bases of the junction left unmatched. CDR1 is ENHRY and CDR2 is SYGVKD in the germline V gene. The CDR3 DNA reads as TGTGCCGTTCAAGGGGGACTAGCGGGAAACACAGATACGCAGTATTTT. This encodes CAVQGGLAGNTDTQYF.

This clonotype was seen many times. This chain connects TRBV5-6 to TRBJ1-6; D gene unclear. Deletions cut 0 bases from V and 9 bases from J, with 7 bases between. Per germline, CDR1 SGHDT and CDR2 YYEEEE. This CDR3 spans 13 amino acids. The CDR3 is CASSLAEVSPLHF. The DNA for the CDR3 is TGTGCCAGCAGCTTGGCGGAGGTTTCACCCCTCCACTTT.

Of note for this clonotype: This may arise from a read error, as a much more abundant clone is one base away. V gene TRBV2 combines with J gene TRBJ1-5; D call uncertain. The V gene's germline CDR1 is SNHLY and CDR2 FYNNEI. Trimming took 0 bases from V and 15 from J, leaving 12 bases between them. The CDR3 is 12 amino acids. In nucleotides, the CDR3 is TGTGCCAGCAGTGAAGCGCTAACAGCCCGGCATTTT. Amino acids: CASSEALTARHF.

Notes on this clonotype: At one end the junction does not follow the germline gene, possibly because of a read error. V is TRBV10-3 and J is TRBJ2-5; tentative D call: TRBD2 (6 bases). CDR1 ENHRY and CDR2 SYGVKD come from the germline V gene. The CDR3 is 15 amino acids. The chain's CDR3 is CAISDRGTAQEIQYF. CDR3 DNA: TGTGCCATCAGTGACCGCGGGACGGCTCAAGAGATCCAGTACTTC.

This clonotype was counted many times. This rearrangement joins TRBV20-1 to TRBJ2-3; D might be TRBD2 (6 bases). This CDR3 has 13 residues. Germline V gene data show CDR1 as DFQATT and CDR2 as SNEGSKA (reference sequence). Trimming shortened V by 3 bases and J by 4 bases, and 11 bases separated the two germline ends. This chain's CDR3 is CSASPSGADTQYF. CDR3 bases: TGCAGTGCTAGTCCTTCGGGGGCAGATACGCAGTATTTT.

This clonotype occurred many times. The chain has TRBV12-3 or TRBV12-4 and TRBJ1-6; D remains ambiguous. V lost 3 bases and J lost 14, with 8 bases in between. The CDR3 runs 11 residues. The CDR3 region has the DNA TGTGCCAGCAGTTTTGGGGTAGCCCTCCACTTT. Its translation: CASSFGVALHF.